The following is a T cell receptor beta chain sequence with its context. Authors' methods: Amplification of reference gene primers was used by the study to estimate nucleated cell counts. Sequencing used immunoSEQ multiplex PCR; TCRdb keeps in-frame clones, though not all of them. V, J and clone size were drawn from that table, and D and trimming were deduced from the DNA. The sample shows fewer than 250,000 clones, around 80% of them seen only once. This entry is derived from a study of blood T cell repertoires in COVID-19. There are 14 residues in the CDR3. Trimming left V 10 bases short and J 7 bases short, with 22 bases between. In germline, CDR1 is LGHDT, CDR2 YNNKEL (reference sequence).

This clonotype was sampled from a woman aged 45-65 years with acute or convalescent COVID-19. Sequencing was performed on peripheral blood. This chain connects TRBV3-1 (or the pseudogene TRBV3-2) to TRBJ1-2; the D gene is possibly TRBD1 (5 bases). This chain's CDR3 is CATSLRGGGAGYTF. The CDR3 nucleotides read TGTGCCACCTCCCTGCGTGGTGGAGGGGCTGGCTACACCTTC.